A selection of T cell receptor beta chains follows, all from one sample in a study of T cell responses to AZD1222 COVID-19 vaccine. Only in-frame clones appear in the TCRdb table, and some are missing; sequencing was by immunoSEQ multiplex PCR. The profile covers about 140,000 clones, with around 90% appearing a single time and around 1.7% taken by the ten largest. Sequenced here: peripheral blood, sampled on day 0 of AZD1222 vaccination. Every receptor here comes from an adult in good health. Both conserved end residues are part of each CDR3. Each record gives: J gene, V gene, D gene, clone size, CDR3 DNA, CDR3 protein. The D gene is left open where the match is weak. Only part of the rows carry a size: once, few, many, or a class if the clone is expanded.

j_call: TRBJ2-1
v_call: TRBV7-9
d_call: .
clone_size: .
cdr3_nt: TGTGCCAGCAGCTCCCCTCCGTTCTTC
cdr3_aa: CASSSPPFF

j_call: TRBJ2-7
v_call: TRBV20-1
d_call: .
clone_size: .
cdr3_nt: TGCAGTGCTAGTATAAGGGAGTTGGACGAGCAGTACTTC
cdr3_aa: CSASIRELDEQYF

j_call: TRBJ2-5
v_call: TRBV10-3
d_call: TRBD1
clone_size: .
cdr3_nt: TGTGCCATCAGTGACCCAGACTCAGGGGGCCAAGAGACCCAGTACTTC
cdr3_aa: CAISDPDSGGQETQYF

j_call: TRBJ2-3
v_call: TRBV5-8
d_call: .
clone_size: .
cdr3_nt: TGTGCCAGCAGCCCACAGGGAGTAATGGATACGCAGTATTTT
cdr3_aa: CASSPQGVMDTQYF

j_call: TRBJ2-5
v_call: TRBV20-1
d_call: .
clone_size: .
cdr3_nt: TGCAGTGCTAGTGGGCTGAAACAACGAGAGACCCAGTACTTC
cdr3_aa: CSASGLKQRETQYF

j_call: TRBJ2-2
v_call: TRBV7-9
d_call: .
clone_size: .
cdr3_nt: TGTGCCAGCAGCGAACACCCAGGGGGCCCGCGGGAGGGGGAGCTGTTTTTT
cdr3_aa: CASSEHPGGPREGELFF

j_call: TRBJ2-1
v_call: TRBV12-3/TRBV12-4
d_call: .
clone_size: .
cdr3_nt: TGTGCCAGCAGTTTAGGTTTGCTAAATGAGCAGTTCTTC
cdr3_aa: CASSLGLLNEQFF

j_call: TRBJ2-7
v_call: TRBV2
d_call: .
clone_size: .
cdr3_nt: TGTGCCAGCATCCAAGAGGTGGGGGTCGACGAGCAGTACTTC
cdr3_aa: CASIQEVGVDEQYF

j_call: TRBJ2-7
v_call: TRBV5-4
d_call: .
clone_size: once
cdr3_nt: TGTGCCAGCAGTTTGGACGGAATCGAGCAGTACTTC
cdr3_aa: CASSLDGIEQYF

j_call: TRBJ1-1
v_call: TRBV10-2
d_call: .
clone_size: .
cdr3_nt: TGCGCCAGCAGTGAGGGTGAGTTAGTCGAAGCTTTCTTT
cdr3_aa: CASSEGELVEAFF

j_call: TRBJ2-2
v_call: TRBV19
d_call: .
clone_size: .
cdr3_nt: TGTGCCAGTAGTATCGGAGACCTCAGGGCCGGCACCGGGGAGCTGTTTTTT
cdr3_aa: CASSIGDLRAGTGELFF

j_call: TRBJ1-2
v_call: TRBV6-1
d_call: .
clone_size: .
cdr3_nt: TGTGCCAGCAGTGACCCGACAGGAAGCTATGGCTACACCTTC
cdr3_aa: CASSDPTGSYGYTF

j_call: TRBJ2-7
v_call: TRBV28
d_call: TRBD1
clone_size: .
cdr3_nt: TGTGCCAGCAGTCCCGGAGACAGGGATCCTTCCGAGCAGTACTTC
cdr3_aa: CASSPGDRDPSEQYF

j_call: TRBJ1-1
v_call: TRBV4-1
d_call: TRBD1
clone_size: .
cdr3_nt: TGCGCCAGCAGCCATTTGACAGGGAGACGAACTGAAGCTTTCTTT
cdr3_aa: CASSHLTGRRTEAFF

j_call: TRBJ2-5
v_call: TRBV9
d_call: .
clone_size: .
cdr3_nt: TGTGCCAGCAGCGTAGAAATGGGACAAGAGACCCAGTACTTC
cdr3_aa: CASSVEMGQETQYF

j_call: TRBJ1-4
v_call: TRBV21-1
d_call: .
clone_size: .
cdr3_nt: TGTGCCAGCACCCAAACCCGGACAGGGGGCGACCTCACCGTGTTAACTAATGAAAAACTGTTTTTT
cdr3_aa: CASTQTRTGGDLTVLTNEKLFF

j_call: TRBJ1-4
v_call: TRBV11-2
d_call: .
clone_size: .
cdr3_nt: TGTGCCAGCAGCTTAGTCTCGGGGGCGGCTGAAAAACTGTTTTTT
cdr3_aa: CASSLVSGAAEKLFF

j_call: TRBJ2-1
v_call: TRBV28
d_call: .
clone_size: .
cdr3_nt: TGTGCCAGCAGTTTCGACAGTGACAATGAGCAGTTCTTC
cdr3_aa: CASSFDSDNEQFF

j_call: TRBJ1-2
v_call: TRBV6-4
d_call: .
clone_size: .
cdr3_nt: TGTGCCAGCAGTGACCAGGTTGGAGGATATGGCTACACCTTC
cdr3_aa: CASSDQVGGYGYTF

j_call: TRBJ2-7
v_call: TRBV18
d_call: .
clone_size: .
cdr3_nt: TGTGCCAGCTCCCCGGGGCCGGGATCCTACGAGCAGTACTTC
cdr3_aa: CASSPGPGSYEQYF

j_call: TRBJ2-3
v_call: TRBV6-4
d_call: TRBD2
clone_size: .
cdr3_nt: TGTGCCAGCAGTGACTCAGCGGGAGACACCACAGATACGCAGTATTTT
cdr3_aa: CASSDSAGDTTDTQYF

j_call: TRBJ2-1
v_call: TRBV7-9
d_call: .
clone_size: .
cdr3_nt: TGTGCCAGCAGCCCCCCGCTGGTCAATGAGCAGTTCTTC
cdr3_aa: CASSPPLVNEQFF

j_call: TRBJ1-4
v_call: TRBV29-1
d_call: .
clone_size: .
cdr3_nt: TGCAGCGTGGATACAGGGAAACGGGTGATTTTT
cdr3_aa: CSVDTGKRVIF

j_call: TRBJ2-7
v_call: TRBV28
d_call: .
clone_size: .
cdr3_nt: TGTGCCAGCAGTCCCGACATGGGGAGTACCTACGAGCAGTACTTC
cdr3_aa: CASSPDMGSTYEQYF

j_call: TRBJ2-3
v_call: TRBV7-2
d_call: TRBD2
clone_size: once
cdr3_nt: TGTGCCAGCAGCATCGGGACTAGCGGGATGGTGACAGATACGCAGTATTTT
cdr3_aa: CASSIGTSGMVTDTQYF

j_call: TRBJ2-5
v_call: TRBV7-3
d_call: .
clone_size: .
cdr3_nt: TGTGCCAGCAGCGCCCTGCCAGGCTCTCGGGAGACCCAGTACTTC
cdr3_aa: CASSALPGSRETQYF

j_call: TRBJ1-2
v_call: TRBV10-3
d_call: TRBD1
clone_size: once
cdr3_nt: TGTGCCATCAGCAAAGGGGGCCCACAACATGGCTACACCTTC
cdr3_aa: CAISKGGPQHGYTF

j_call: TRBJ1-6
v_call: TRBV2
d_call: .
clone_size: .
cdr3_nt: TGTGCCGGCACAGGGACGCAGAGTTCACCCCTCCACTTT
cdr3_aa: CAGTGTQSSPLHF

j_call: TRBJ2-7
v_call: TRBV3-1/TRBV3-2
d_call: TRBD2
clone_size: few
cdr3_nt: TGTGCCAGCAGCCCTCGGGGGGCCTACGAGCAGTACTTC
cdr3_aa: CASSPRGAYEQYF

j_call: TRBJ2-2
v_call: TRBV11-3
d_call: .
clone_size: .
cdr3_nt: TGTGCCAGCAAACAACCGGCGGCAGGGGTTACCGGGGAGCTGTTTTTT
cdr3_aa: CASKQPAAGVTGELFF

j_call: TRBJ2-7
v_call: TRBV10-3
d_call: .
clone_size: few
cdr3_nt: TGTGCCATCAGTGAGCAGACGGGATCCTACGAGCAGTACTTC
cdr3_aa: CAISEQTGSYEQYF

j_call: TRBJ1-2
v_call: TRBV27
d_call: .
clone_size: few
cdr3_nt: TGTGCCAGCAGTTTAATGGGTCCGGGCGGCTACACCTTC
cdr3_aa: CASSLMGPGGYTF

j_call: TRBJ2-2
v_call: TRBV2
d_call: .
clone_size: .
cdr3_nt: TGTGCCAGCTTAGGCGCCGGGGAGCTGTTTTTT
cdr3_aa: CASLGAGELFF

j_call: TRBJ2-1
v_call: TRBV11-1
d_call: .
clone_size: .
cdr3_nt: TGTGCCAGCAGCTTAGACTGGCTCGGGGGTGAGCAGTTCTTC
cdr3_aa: CASSLDWLGGEQFF

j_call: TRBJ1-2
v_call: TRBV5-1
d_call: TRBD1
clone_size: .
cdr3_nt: TGCGCCAGCAGCGACGGGACAGCTAACTATGGCTACACCTTC
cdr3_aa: CASSDGTANYGYTF